A selection of T cell receptor beta chains follows, all from one sample in a study of STAT5B mutations in CD4+ large granular lymphocyte leukemia. Only in-frame clones appear in the TCRdb table, and some are missing; sequencing was by immunoSEQ multiplex PCR. The table shows approximately 27,000 clones, with around 86% occurring only once. The sequenced sample was CD4+ T cells from blood buffy coats. All receptors derive from a human donor in good health. The CDR3 runs from the conserved cysteine through the conserved F or W.

cdr3_aa	v_call	j_call
CASSLGDNTGELFF	TRBV5-1	TRBJ2-2
CASSWTGRGLRYNEQFF	TRBV5-6	TRBJ2-1
CASSPPSEGGPQYF	TRBV18	TRBJ2-3
CASRGVMGETQYF	TRBV2	TRBJ2-5
CASSGTGTANEQFF	TRBV5-1	TRBJ2-1
CASSQVASRNTGELFF	TRBV4-2	TRBJ2-2
CASSQDLASGTSGGARETQYF	TRBV4-1	TRBJ2-5
CASSTGRATNEKLFF	TRBV7-7	TRBJ1-4
CASSPLAASTDTQYF	TRBV5-4	TRBJ2-3
CASSAAGGSYEQYF	TRBV5-6	TRBJ2-7
CASSSGQGNTEAFF	TRBV7-3	TRBJ1-1
CASSHSGGNTGELFF	TRBV4-3	TRBJ2-2
CSDQGQITDTQYF	TRBV29-1	TRBJ2-3
CASSQGDSPTWGYTF	TRBV4-1	TRBJ1-2
CASGLTGYGNQPQHF	TRBV6-5	TRBJ1-5
CASSWGTVSYEQYF	TRBV6-1	TRBJ2-7
CASSQAGTGVNSPLHF	TRBV4-1	TRBJ1-6
CASSLRGQALYNEQFF	TRBV7-2	TRBJ2-1
CASSPPSGAGGNQPQHF	TRBV28	TRBJ1-5
CASSLAGGTDTQYF	TRBV28	TRBJ2-3
CASSFDGRAGYTF	TRBV7-2	TRBJ1-2
CASRALGQGAVEQFF	TRBV6-5	TRBJ2-1
CASSPLGEANYGYTF	TRBV18	TRBJ1-2
CASSLLGLAGQETQYF	TRBV7-2	TRBJ2-5
CATKTDTQETQYF	TRBV27	TRBJ2-5
CASSLARVPRGSPLHF	TRBV11-2	TRBJ1-6
CASSQDNRGRETQYF	TRBV4-1	TRBJ2-5
CASSEDPAGLFF	TRBV5-1	TRBJ2-2
CATSQQGLNAFF	TRBV5-4	TRBJ1-1
CASSLGPNTEAFF	TRBV5-6	TRBJ1-1
CASSGGGLGTKNIQYF	TRBV5-1	TRBJ2-4
CASSLEGPRNTEAFF	TRBV28	TRBJ1-1
CASSPGQGAAGELFF	TRBV5-1	TRBJ2-2
CASSLFSMYEQFF	TRBV11-3	TRBJ2-1
CASSQSSGLQAFF	TRBV14	TRBJ1-1
CASSPDRAFNEKLFF	TRBV28	TRBJ1-4
CASSYSTGDRGFEQFF	TRBV6-5	TRBJ2-1
CASSPLGGLAGGYEQYF	TRBV4-2	.
CASSPGTALNTEAFF	TRBV27	TRBJ1-1
CASQEGQVNTEAFF	TRBV2	TRBJ1-1
CASSRDRVRGQPQHF	TRBV7-8	TRBJ1-5
CASSPQGGPYGYTF	TRBV6-5	TRBJ1-2
CASSIVRNYGYTF	TRBV19	TRBJ1-2
CASSIRQGANTGELFF	TRBV9	TRBJ2-2
CATALEGYNEQFF	TRBV6-1	TRBJ2-1
CASSQRTGGNLYTF	TRBV16	TRBJ1-2
CASSYPTDTTYEQYF	TRBV6-5	TRBJ2-7
CASSDPGQGGGGYTF	TRBV28	TRBJ1-2
CASSSTRDKNTGELFF	TRBV5-8	TRBJ2-2
CASSPNQETQYF	TRBV18	TRBJ2-5
CASHQDGYTQYF	TRBV5-1	TRBJ2-3
CASSDPFWGQGAFYEQYF	TRBV6-1	TRBJ2-7
CASSPRGGNTEAFF	TRBV5-1	TRBJ1-1
CASSSGTSGRADETQYF	TRBV5-4	TRBJ2-5
CASSLSGDHGCTF	TRBV5-1	TRBJ2-4
CASSIAGSGGNEQFF	TRBV19	TRBJ2-1
CASSLAGLGAATEAFF	TRBV5-1	TRBJ1-1
CASIRGIGSPLHF	TRBV6-1	TRBJ1-6